Below, 16 T cell receptor beta chains from the same sample are listed, as sequenced in a study of regulatory T cells in long-lasting Graves disease. This sample's time point: persistent/refractory GD, antithyroid drugs over 5 years with positive TRAb. PBMCs were the source of the RNA used for TCR sequencing. Arm-PCR with iRepertoire HTBI primers amplified the CDR3 regions for these TCR beta libraries. TCRdb re-derived calls from the multiplex PCR reads in MiXCR, one entry per CDR3 protein. In the table there are a few hundred thousand distinct CDR3 sequences, about 23% of which are singletons. The sample in question was peripheral blood mononuclear cells (PBMCs), obtained when the disease was refractory, from a patient treated with antithyroid drugs. All receptors come from a woman in her thirties or forties with Graves disease.

This clonotype was observed many times. The chain has TRBV11-2 and TRBJ2-2; unclear D gene. V lost 3 bases to trimming and J lost 1 base, with 6 bases between them. Germline V gene sequence: CDR1 SGHAT, CDR2 FQNNGV. CDR3 length: 14 residues. In DNA, the CDR3 is TGTGCCAGCAGCTTCTGGGAGAACACCGGGGAGCTGTTTTTT. Protein product: CASSFWENTGELFF.

The J gene is TRBJ1-2, the V gene TRBV12-3 or TRBV12-4; D call uncertain. This CDR3 is 15 amino acids long. V lost 3 bases, J lost 2 bases, and 13 bases lay in between. As DNA, the CDR3 is TGTGCCAGCAGTTTTACCAGGCTGAAGAACTATGGCTACACCTTC. Protein product: CASSFTRLKNYGYTF.

Comments on this clonotype: Possible read error: a much larger clone is one base away. This sequence joins TRBV7-3 and TRBJ2-2, with TRBD2 as a possible D gene (5 bases). Germline V gene sequence: CDR1 SGHTA, CDR2 FQGTGA. The CDR3 is made up of 12 amino acids. DNA for the CDR3: TGTGCCAGCAGCTTAGACGCCGGGGAGCTGGTTTTT. As protein: CASSLDAGELVF.

This clonotype came up many times. Here the CDR3 DNA reads TGTGCCAGCAGTCGGGACACCTGGAATTCACCCCTCCACTTT. Its translation is CASSRDTWNSPLHF. The gene calls are TRBV6-1 and TRBJ1-6; D might be TRBD1 (6 bases). Germline CDR1 MNHNS, CDR2 SASEGT. Trimming removed 5 bases at V and 7 bases at J, with 12 bases between. This CDR3 is 14 amino acids long.

The CDR3 DNA follows: TGTGCCAGCAGTCCACGACAGCGACGCGTTGAAGCTTTCTTT. Translating gives CASSPRQRRVEAFF. The chain uses TRBV12-3 or TRBV12-4 and TRBJ1-1, with D perhaps matching TRBD1 (5 bases). The length of the CDR3 is 14 residues. V was cut by 5 bases and J by 7 bases, with 17 bases left in between.

This clonotype was observed many times. The CDR3 sequence: CASSFYGATNEKLFF. For the CDR3, the DNA is TGTGCCAGCAGTTTTTACGGTGCAACTAATGAAAAACTGTTTTTT. The chain recombines TRBV6-5 with TRBJ1-4; unclear D gene. Germline assignment: CDR1 MNHEY and CDR2 SVGAGI. V lost 4 bases and J lost 0, with 9 bases in between. The CDR3 spans 15 residues.

This clonotype was seen ten or more times. The chain employs TRBV28 and TRBJ2-7; 9 bases fit TRBD1. V gave up 6 bases and J gave up 4 bases; unmatched junction bases: 16. Germline V gene data show CDR1 as MDHEN and CDR2 as SYDVKM. The CDR3 consists of 17 residues. CDR3 loop: CASSRFNLGQGFYEQYF. As DNA, the CDR3 is TGTGCCAGCAGCCGATTTAACTTGGGACAGGGTTTTTACGAGCAGTACTTC.

This clonotype came up a few times. J is TRBJ2-2 and V is TRBV5-1; 8 bases are shared with TRBD1. The CDR3 extends over 17 amino acids. Germline V gives CDR1 SGHRS, CDR2 YFSETQ. J lost 4 bases, V lost 0 bases, and 8 bases had no gene match. The CDR3 spells CASSLGSWTGFTGELFF. DNA of the CDR3: TGCGCCAGCAGCTTGGGCTCCTGGACAGGGTTCACCGGGGAGCTGTTTTTT.

The chain couples TRBV29-1 to TRBJ2-1; D perhaps matches TRBD2 (6 bases). The germline CDR1 and CDR2 sequences are SQVTM and ANQGSEA. V lost 4 bases to trimming and J lost 7 bases, with 11 bases between them. This CDR3 has 12 amino acids. The CDR3 loop reads CSVASETNEQFF. In DNA, the CDR3 is TGCAGCGTTGCTAGCGAGACAAATGAGCAGTTCTTC.

Of note for this clonotype: A clone one base away is much larger, so this may be a read error. CDR3 residues: CSACGTGGNSPPHF. Written as DNA, the CDR3 is TGCAGTGCTTGCGGGACAGGGGGGAATTCACCCCCCCACTTT. The rearrangement uses TRBV20-1 and TRBJ1-6; 11 bases align to TRBD1. The CDR3 spans 14 residues. The germline V gene has CDR1 DFQATT and CDR2 SNEGSKA (reference sequence).

The sample holds a few counts of this clonotype. This chain links TRBV19 with TRBJ1-5; D remains unclear. The CDR3 is made up of 15 amino acids. With 4 bases removed from V and 1 base from J, the gap between germline ends came to 11 bases. Germline V lookup: CDR1 LNHDA, CDR2 SQIVND (reference sequence). The CDR3 DNA reads TGTGCCAGTAGTACCCTCGTCGGGAGCAATCAGCCCCAGCATTTT. Its protein is CASSTLVGSNQPQHF.

This chain links TRBV28 with TRBJ2-3; TRBD2 might be the D (6 bases). V dropped 7 bases and J dropped 1 base, with 15 bases sitting between them. Germline V CDR1 and CDR2: MDHEN, SYDVKM. The CDR3 loop spans 15 amino acids. This CDR3 reads CASTQVASGTDTQYF. The CDR3 DNA reads as TGTGCCAGCACTCAGGTGGCTAGCGGCACAGATACGCAGTATTTT.

The sample holds one count of this clonotype. V and J are TRBV28 and TRBJ2-2; the D is unclear. This CDR3 has 14 residues. Trimming shortened V by 3 bases and J by 8 bases, and 13 bases separated the two germline ends. CDR1 is MDHEN, CDR2 SYDVKM, per germline. Here the CDR3 DNA reads TGTGCCAGCAGTTTGTGGCAGGCACTGGGGGAGCTGTTTTTT. Translated, it gives CASSLWQALGELFF.

Many counts were recorded for this clonotype. The chain couples TRBV6-5 to TRBJ2-7, with a possible D match to TRBD2 (6 bases). The germline V gene has CDR1 MNHEY and CDR2 SVGAGI. CDR3 length: 15 amino acids. V shed 0 bases and J shed 0 bases, with 9 bases lying between them. CDR3 in amino acids: CASSYSRDSSYEQYF. CDR3 DNA: TGTGCCAGCAGTTACTCCCGGGACTCCTCCTACGAGCAGTACTTC.

This clonotype has ten or more counts. J is TRBJ1-2 and V is TRBV7-2; no definite D call. The CDR3 contains 11 residues. V dropped 5 bases and J dropped 4 bases, with 5 bases sitting between them. CDR1 and CDR2 (germline): SGHTA, FQGNSA. The CDR3: CASSRIYGYTF. Here the CDR3 DNA reads TGTGCCAGCAGCAGGATCTATGGCTACACCTTC.

The chain employs TRBV20-1 and TRBJ1-4, with a possible D match to TRBD1 (6 bases). The CDR3 consists of 16 residues. CDR1 and CDR2 (germline): DFQATT, SNEGSKA (reference sequence). The V gene lost 3 bases and the J gene lost 2 bases, with 16 bases spanning the gap. The CDR3 here is CSARREGGRTNEKLFF. CDR3 bases: TGCAGTGCTAGGCGGGAGGGGGGCCGGACTAATGAAAAACTGTTTTTT.